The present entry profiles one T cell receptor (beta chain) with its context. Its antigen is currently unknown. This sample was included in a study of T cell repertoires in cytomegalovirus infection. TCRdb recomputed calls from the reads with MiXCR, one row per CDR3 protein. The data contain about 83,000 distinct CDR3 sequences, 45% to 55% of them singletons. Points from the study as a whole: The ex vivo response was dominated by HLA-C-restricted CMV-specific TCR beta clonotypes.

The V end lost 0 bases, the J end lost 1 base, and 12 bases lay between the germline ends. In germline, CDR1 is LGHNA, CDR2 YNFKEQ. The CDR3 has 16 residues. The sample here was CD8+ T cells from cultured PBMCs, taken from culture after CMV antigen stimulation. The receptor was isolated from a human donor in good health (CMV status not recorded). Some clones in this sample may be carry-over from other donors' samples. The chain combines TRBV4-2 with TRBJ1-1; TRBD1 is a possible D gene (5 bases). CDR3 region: CASSQEGHFSNTEAFF. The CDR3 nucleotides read TGTGCCAGCAGCCAAGAAGGACACTTTTCGAACACTGAAGCTTTCTTT.